Sequencing of this TCR beta chain was carried out in a study of Ad26.COV2.S vaccination and SARS-CoV-2 variants. Study at large: Each vaccinee took Ad26.COV2.S intramuscularly, once or twice 56 days apart.

This clone was counted only a few times. Indicated treatment: roughly 19 received Ad26.COV2.S at low or high dose, single or two shots; about 5 received placebo; per-sample allocation not given. Samples analyzed were those drawn on day 63 after the first vaccine or placebo injection. A Boston adult aged 18-55 years was the donor. An Ad26 vector was used to express Wuhan-strain SARS-CoV-2 spike as the vaccine. Data came from immunoSEQ multiplex PCR; TCRdb stores just in-frame clones and leaves some out. The sample records fewer than 900,000 clones, more than 80% being singletons. The CDR3 extends over 13 amino acids. The germline V gene has CDR1 KGHDR and CDR2 SFDVKD. Trimming cost V 5 bases and J 0 bases, with 5 bases left between them.

This material consisted of peripheral blood, taken in a trial of Ad26.COV2.S vaccine versus placebo. The chain is built from TRBV24-1 and TRBJ2-3; maybe TRBD2 (5 bases). The clonotype was recovered from a person between 18 and 65 years old who received the Ad26.COV2.S COVID-19 vaccine or a placebo. DNA for the CDR3: TGTGCCACCAGTGGAGGGAGCACAGATACGCAGTATTTT. It specifies CATSGGSTDTQYF.